The 12 T cell receptor beta chains listed next were all sequenced from one sample in a study of beta chain features in type 1 diabetes. These receptors have no identified antigens. The authors reverse transcribed all of the isolated RNA, so sequencing captured expressed TCRB transcripts. Only in-frame clones appear in the TCRdb table, and some are missing; sequencing was by immunoSEQ multiplex PCR. Of hundreds of thousands of clones in the sample, about an eighth were seen once. Study-level findings and limits: Type 1 diabetes patients showed a moderate but significant shortening of TCRB CDR3s in all four CD4+ subsets.

Sequencing input: naive CD4+ T cells from blood. These receptors all stem from a man younger than 35 with type 1 diabetes.

The sample holds a few counts of this clone. The chain links TRBV7-3 to TRBJ2-6; D is unresolved. V was cut by 3 bases and J by 0 bases, with 12 bases left in between. The length of the CDR3 is 17 residues. Germline V gene data show CDR1 as SGHTA and CDR2 as FQGTGA. CDR3 protein: CASSLMKVNSGANVLTF. CDR3 nucleotides: TGTGCCAGCAGCTTGATGAAGGTTAACTCTGGGGCCAACGTCCTGACTTTC.

The chain couples TRBV30 to TRBJ1-4, with unresolved D. Per the germline V gene, CDR1 is GTSNPN and CDR2 is SVGIG (reference sequence). Trimming stripped 1 base from V and 8 bases from J, with 11 bases between. This CDR3 has 13 amino acids. The CDR3 is CAWSANGGEKLFF. In DNA form, the CDR3 reads TGTGCCTGGAGTGCGAATGGTGGCGAAAAACTGTTTTTT.

This chain uses TRBV12-2 with TRBJ1-1. TRBV12-2 constitutes a pseudogene. This CDR3 has 14 amino acids. The CDR3 region is CASRPREMNTEAFF. CDR3 bases: TGTGCAAGTCGCCCTAGAGAGATGAACACTGAAGCTTTCTTT.

This sequence joins TRBV21-1 and TRBJ2-1; TRBD2, the D gene given by the table, was not confirmed from the DNA. TRBV21-1 is labeled a pseudogene. The CDR3 is 15 amino acids. The CDR3 sequence is CASSKARRLAGEQFF. CDR3 sequence (DNA): TGTGCCAGCAGCAAAGCAAGGAGACTAGCGGGTGAGCAGTTCTTC.

This clone was recorded a few times. This chain links TRBV5-4 with TRBJ2-2, with unresolved D. CDR1 is SGHNT, CDR2 YYREEE, per germline (reference sequence). V gave up 3 bases and J gave up 1 base, with 10 bases separating them. The CDR3 totals 15 residues. CDR3 amino acids: CASSSTSLNTGELFF. Written as DNA, the CDR3 is TGTGCCAGCAGCTCGACCTCCCTGAACACCGGGGAGCTGTTTTTT.

The V gene is TRBV9, the J gene TRBJ2-3, with 9 bases matching TRBD2. V lost 4 bases and J lost 5; bases outside the gene matches: 8. The CDR3 has 15 amino acids. The V gene's germline CDR1 is SGDLS and CDR2 YYNGEE. Written as DNA, the CDR3 is TGTGCCAGCAGCCCAATTAGCGGGGGCGGAGATACGCAGTATTTT. Translating it yields CASSPISGGGDTQYF.

The gene calls are TRBV29-1 and TRBJ1-1; the D is unclear. There are 11 residues in the CDR3. V lost 5 bases and J lost 4, with 8 bases in between. Germline lookup yields CDR1 SQVTM and CDR2 ANQGSEA. This chain's CDR3 is CSVIDITEAFF. Here the CDR3 DNA reads TGCAGCGTTATTGACATCACTGAAGCTTTCTTT.

The J gene is TRBJ2-7, the V gene TRBV11-1; unclear D gene. Germline CDR1 SGHAT, CDR2 FQDESV (reference sequence). The CDR3 is made up of 13 amino acids. Trimming shortened V by 5 bases and J by 1 base, and 9 bases separated the two germline ends. The CDR3 nucleotides read TGTGCCAGCAGCATGGACGGGTCCTACGAGCAGTACTTC. It yields the protein CASSMDGSYEQYF. Full variable domain (rest looked up from reference TRBV11-1 and TRBJ2-7): EAEVAQSPRYKITEKSQAVAFWCDPISGHATLYWYRQILGQGPELLVQFQDESVVDDSQLPKDRFSAERLKGVDSTLKIQPAELGDSAMYLCASSMDGSYEQYFGPGTRLTVT.

The genes are TRBV25-1 and TRBJ1-5; 7 nucleotides align to TRBD1. The CDR3 is made up of 17 amino acids. V lost 2 bases and J lost 5; bases outside the gene matches: 12. The germline V gene encodes CDR1 MGHDK and CDR2 SYGVNS. The CDR3 here is CASSESPGTADYQPQHF. CDR3 sequence (DNA): TGTGCCAGCAGTGAAAGCCCCGGGACAGCGGACTATCAGCCCCAGCATTTT.

This clone was detected a few times. Written as DNA, the CDR3 is TGTGCCAGCTCACCGATTGATCGCGAGCAGTTCTTC. Protein sequence: CASSPIDREQFF. The chain recombines TRBV18 with TRBJ2-1, with unresolved D. The V end lost 3 bases, the J end lost 10 bases, and 10 bases lay between the germline ends. The CDR3 contains 12 residues. Germline V gives CDR1 KGHSH, CDR2 LQKENI.

The chain links TRBV29-1 to TRBJ1-1, with D uncertain. V was shortened by 7 bases and J by 1 base, with 13 bases between the two germline ends. This CDR3 region has 13 residues. Germline assignment: CDR1 SQVTM and CDR2 ANQGSEA. This CDR3 reads CSAERQTNTEAFF. As DNA, the CDR3 is TGCAGCGCGGAGAGGCAGACGAACACTGAAGCTTTCTTT.

This clone turned up a few times. V usage is TRBV6-6 and J usage is TRBJ2-3; no reliable D call. Trimming cost V 11 bases and J 1 base, with 10 bases left between them. Germline values: CDR1 MNHNY, CDR2 SVGAGI (reference sequence). This CDR3 has 12 residues. The CDR3 region has the DNA TGTGCCTGTCAGGTGCGCACAGATACGCAGTATTTT. Translation: CACQVRTDTQYF.